This T cell receptor (beta chain) was obtained from a study of T cell changes during pregnancy in multiple sclerosis. The method was immunoSEQ multiplex PCR; TCRdb's version includes in-frame clones alone and lacks a portion of them. The sample lists over 50,000 clones, about nine tenths occurring once. The length of the CDR3 is 16 residues. V was clipped by 5 bases and J by 0 bases, with 14 bases between them. Per the germline V gene, CDR1 is LGHNA and CDR2 is YNFKEQ. The rearrangement uses TRBV4-2 and TRBJ1-3, with D perhaps TRBD1 (6 bases). The clonotype was recovered from a female donor in good health, enrolled as a control in a pregnancy study. The sequenced sample was peripheral blood, obtained in the first trimester of pregnancy. The CDR3 nucleotides are TGTGCCAGCAGCAGCTACAGGGTCAACTCTGGAAACACCATATATTTT. Protein sequence: CASSSYRVNSGNTIYF.